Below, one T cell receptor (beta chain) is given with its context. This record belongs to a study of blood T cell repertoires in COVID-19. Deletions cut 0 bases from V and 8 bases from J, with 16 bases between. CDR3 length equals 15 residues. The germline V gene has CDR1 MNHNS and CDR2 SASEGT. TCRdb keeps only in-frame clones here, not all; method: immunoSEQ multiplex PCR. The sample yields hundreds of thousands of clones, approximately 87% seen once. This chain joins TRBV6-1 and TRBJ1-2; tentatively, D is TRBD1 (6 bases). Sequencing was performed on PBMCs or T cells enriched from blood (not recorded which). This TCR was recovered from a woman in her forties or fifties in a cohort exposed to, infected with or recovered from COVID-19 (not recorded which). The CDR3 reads CASSEAFTGTTGYTF. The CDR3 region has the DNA TGTGCCAGCAGTGAAGCTTTTACTGGGACAACCGGCTACACCTTC.